This T cell receptor (beta chain) emerged from a study of blood T cell repertoires in COVID-19. As originally analysed: For nucleated cells, counts were estimated from reference gene primer amplification. The method was immunoSEQ multiplex PCR; TCRdb's version includes in-frame clones alone and lacks a portion of them. For V, J and clone size, that table is used; D and trimming come from the DNA. Found here are about 210,000 clones, about 86% of them singletons; the top ten hold 8.5% to 10%. The CDR3 runs to 15 residues. The germline V gene has CDR1 MDHEN and CDR2 SYDVKM. The V end lost 5 bases, the J end lost 5 bases, and 16 bases lay between the germline ends.

Input material: PBMCs or T cells enriched from blood (not recorded which). The source of this sequence is a woman aged 45-60 years with acute COVID-19. J is TRBJ1-5 and V is TRBV28; possibly TRBD1 for D (5 bases). This chain's CDR3 is CASSGRRGAYQPQHF. In DNA form, the CDR3 reads TGTGCCAGCAGTGGCCGGAGGGGTGCTTATCAGCCCCAGCATTTT.